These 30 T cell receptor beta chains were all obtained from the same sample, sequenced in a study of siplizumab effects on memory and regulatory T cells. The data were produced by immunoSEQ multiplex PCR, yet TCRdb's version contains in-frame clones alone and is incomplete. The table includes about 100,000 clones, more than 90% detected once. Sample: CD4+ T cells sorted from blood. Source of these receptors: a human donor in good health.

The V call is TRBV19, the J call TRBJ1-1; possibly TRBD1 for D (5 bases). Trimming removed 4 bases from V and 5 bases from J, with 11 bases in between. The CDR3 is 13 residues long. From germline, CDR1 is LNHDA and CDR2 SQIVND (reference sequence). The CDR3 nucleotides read TGTGCCAGTAGTAGGCAGGGAGAAACTGAAGCTTTCTTT. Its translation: CASSRQGETEAFF.

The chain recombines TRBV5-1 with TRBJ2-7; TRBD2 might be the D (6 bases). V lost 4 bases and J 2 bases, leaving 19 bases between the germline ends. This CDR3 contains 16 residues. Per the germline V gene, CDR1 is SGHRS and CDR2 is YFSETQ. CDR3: CASSPRGGGAAYEQYF. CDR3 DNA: TGCGCCAGCAGCCCGAGAGGTGGCGGGGCGGCCTACGAGCAGTACTTC.

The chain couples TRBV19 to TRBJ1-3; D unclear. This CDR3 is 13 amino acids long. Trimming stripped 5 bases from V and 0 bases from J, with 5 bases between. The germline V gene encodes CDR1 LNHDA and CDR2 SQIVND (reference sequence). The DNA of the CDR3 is TGTGCCAGTAGTGACCTCTCTGGAAACACCATATATTTT. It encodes CASSDLSGNTIYF.

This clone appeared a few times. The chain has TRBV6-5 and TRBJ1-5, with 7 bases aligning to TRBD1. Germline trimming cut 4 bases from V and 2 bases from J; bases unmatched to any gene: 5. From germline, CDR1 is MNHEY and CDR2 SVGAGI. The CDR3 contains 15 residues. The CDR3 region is CASSSPGQGNQPQHF. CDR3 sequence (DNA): TGTGCCAGCAGTTCCCCAGGACAGGGCAATCAGCCCCAGCATTTT.

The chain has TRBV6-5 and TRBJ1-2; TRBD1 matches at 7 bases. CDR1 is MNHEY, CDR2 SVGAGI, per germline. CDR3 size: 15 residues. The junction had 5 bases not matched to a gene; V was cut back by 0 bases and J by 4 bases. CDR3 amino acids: CASSYSWGQPYGYTF. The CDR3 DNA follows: TGTGCCAGCAGTTACTCATGGGGACAGCCCTATGGCTACACCTTC.

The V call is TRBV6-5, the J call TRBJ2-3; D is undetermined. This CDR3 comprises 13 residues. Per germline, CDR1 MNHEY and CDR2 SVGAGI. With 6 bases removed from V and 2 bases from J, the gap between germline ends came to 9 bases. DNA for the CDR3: TGTGCCAGCAGCTCGCCCCCCACAGATACGCAGTATTTT. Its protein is CASSSPPTDTQYF.

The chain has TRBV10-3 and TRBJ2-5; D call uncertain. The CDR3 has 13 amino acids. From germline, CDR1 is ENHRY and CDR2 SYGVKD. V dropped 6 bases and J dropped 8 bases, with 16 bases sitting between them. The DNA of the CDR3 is TGTGCCATCAGGGGTCAACCAGGTGAAACCCAGTACTTC. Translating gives CAIRGQPGETQYF.

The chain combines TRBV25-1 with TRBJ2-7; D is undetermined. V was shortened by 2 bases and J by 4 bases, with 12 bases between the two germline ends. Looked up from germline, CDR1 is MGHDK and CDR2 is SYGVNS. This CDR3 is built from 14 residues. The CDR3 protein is CASSEVPGPYEQYF. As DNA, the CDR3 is TGTGCCAGCAGTGAAGTACCTGGGCCTTACGAGCAGTACTTC.

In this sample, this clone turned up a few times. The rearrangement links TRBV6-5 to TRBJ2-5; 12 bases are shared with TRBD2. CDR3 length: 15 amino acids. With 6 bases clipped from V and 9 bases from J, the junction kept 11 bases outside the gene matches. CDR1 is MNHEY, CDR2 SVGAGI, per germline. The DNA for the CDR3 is TGTGCCAGCAGATGGACTAGCGGGGCTTCGGGGTCCCAGTACTTC. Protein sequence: CASRWTSGASGSQYF.

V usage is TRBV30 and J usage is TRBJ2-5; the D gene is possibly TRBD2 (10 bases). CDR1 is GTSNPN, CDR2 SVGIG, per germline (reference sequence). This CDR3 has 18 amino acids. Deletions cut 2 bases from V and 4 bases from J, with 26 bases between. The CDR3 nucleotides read TGTGCCTGGAGTCGGGACAGGGTGCCTAGCGGGGGACTAGAGACCCAGTACTTC. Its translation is CAWSRDRVPSGGLETQYF.

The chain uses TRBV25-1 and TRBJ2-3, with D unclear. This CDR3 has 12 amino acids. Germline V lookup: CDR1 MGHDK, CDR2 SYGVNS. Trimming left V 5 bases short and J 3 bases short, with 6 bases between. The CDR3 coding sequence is TGTGCCAGCAGTCCTACAACAGATACGCAGTATTTT. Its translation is CASSPTTDTQYF.

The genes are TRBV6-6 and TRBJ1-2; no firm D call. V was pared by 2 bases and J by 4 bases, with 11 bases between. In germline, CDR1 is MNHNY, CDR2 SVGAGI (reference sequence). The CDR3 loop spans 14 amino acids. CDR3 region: CASSYAGRSYGYTF. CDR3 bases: TGTGCCAGCAGTTACGCCGGACGGAGCTATGGCTACACCTTC.

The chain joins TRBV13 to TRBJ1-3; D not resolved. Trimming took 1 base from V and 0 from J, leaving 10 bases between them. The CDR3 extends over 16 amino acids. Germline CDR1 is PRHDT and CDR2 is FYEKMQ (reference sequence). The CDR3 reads CASSLVLGSSGNTIYF. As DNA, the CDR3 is TGTGCCAGCAGCTTAGTTCTTGGGAGCTCTGGAAACACCATATATTTT.

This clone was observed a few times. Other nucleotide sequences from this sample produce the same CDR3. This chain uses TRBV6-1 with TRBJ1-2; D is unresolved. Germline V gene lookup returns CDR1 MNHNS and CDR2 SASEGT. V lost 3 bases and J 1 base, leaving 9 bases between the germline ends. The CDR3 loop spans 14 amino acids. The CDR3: CASSDPGGNYGYTF. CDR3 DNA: TGTGCCAGCAGTGATCCGGGTGGTAACTATGGCTACACCTTC.

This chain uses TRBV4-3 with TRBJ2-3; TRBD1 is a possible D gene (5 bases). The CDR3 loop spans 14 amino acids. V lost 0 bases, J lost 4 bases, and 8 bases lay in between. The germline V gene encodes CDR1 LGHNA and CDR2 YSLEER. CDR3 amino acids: CASSQEWGPDTQYF. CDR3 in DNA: TGCGCCAGCAGCCAAGAGTGGGGCCCAGATACGCAGTATTTT.

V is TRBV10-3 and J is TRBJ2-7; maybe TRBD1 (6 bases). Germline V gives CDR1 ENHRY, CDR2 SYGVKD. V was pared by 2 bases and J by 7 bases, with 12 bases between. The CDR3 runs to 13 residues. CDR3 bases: TGTGCCATCAGTGAGCTGGGGGCAGAGGAGCAGTACTTC. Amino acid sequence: CAISELGAEEQYF.

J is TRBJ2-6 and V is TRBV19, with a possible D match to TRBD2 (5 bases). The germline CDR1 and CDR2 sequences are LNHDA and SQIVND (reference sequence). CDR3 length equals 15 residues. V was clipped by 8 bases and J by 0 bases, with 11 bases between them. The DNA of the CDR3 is TGTGCCAGTCGCCCCGAGGGCTCTGGGGCCAACGTCCTGACTTTC. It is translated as CASRPEGSGANVLTF. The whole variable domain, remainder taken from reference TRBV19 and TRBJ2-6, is DGGITQSPKYLFRKEGQNVTLSCEQNLNHDAMYWYRQDPGQGLRLIYYSQIVNDFQKGDIAEGYSVSREKKESFPLTVTSAQKNPTAFYLCASRPEGSGANVLTFGAGSRLTVL.

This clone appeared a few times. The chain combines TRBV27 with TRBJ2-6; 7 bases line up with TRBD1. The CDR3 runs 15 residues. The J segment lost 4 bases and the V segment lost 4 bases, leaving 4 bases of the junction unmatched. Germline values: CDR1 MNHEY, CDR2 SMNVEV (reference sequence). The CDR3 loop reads CASSSTGAGANVLTF. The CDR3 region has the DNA TGTGCCAGCAGTTCCACAGGGGCAGGGGCCAACGTCCTGACTTTC.

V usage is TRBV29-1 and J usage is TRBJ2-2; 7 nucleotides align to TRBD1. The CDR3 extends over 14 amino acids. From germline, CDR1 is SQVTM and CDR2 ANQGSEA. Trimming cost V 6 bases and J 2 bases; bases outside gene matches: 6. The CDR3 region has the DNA TGCAGCGTGGGACAGCGAGAAAACACCGGGGAGCTGTTTTTT. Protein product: CSVGQRENTGELFF.

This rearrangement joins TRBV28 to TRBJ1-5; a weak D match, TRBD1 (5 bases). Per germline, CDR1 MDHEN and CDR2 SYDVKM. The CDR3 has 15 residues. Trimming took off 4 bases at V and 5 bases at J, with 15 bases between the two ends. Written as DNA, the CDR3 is TGTGCCAGCAGTTCGCCGGGGAGGGGAGATCAGCCCCAGCATTTT. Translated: CASSSPGRGDQPQHF. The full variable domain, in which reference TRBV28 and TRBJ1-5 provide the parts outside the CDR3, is DVKVTQSSRYLVKRTGEKVFLECVQDMDHENMFWYRQDPGLGLRLIYFSYDVKMKEKGDIPEGYSVSREKKERFSLILESASTNQTSMYLCASSSPGRGDQPQHFGDGTRLSIL.

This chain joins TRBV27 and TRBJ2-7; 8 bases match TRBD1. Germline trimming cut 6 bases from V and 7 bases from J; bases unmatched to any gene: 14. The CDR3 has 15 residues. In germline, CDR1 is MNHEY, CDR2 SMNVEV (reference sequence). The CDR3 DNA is TGTGCCAGCAGACTAACACAGGGGGTGCCCGGGGAGCAGTACTTC. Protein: CASRLTQGVPGEQYF.

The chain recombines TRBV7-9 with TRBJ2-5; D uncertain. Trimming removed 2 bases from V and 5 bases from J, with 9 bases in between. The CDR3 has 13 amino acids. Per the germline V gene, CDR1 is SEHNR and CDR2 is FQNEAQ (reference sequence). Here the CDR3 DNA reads TGTGCCAGCAGCTTAATCAAAAGGGAGACCCAGTACTTC. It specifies CASSLIKRETQYF.

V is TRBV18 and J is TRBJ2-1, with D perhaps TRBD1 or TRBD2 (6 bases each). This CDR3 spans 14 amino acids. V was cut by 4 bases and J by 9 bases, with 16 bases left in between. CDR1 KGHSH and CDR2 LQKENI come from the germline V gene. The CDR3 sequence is CASSRDWGAGEQFF. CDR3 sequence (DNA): TGTGCCAGCTCACGTGACTGGGGGGCCGGTGAGCAGTTCTTC.

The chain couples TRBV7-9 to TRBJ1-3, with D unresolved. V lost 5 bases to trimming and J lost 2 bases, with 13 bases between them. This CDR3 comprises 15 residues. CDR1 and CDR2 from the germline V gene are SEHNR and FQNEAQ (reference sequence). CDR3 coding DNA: TGTGCCAGCAGCCGTGACCTGGTGGCTGGAAACACCATATATTTT. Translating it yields CASSRDLVAGNTIYF.

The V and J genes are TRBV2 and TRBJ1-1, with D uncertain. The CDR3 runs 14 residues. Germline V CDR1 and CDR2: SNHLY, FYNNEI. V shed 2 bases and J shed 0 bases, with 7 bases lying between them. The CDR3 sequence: CASSERRMNTEAFF. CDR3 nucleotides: TGTGCCAGCAGTGAACGACGGATGAACACTGAAGCTTTCTTT. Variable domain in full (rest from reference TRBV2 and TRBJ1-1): EPEVTQTPSHQVTQMGQEVILRCVPISNHLYFYWYRQILGQKVEFLVSFYNNEISEKSEIFDDQFSVERPDGSNFTLKIRSTKLEDSAMYFCASSERRMNTEAFFGQGTRLTVV.

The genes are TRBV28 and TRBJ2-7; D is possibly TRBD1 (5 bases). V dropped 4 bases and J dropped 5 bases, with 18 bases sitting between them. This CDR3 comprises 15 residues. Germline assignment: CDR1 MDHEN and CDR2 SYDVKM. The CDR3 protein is CASSSPVAGKHEQYF. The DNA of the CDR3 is TGTGCCAGCAGTTCCCCGGTCGCAGGGAAGCACGAGCAGTACTTC.

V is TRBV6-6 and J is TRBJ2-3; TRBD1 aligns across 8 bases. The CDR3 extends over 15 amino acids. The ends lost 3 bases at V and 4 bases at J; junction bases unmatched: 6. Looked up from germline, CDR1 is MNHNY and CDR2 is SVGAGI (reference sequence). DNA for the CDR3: TGTGCCAGCAGTTATGGTCAGGGGGCGGCAGATACGCAGTATTTT. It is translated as CASSYGQGAADTQYF.

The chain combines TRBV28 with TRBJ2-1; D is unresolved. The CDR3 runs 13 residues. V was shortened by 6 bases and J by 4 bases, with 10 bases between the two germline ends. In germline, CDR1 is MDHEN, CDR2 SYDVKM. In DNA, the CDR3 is TGTGCCAGCAGCCCCGCCGGGTACAATGAGCAGTTCTTC. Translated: CASSPAGYNEQFF.

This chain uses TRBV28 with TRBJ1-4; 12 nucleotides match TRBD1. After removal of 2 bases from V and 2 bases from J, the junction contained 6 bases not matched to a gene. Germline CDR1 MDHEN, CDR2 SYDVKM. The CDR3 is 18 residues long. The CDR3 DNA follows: TGTGCCAGCAGTTTAGCCGGGACAGGGGGCTTTACTAATGAAAAACTGTTTTTT. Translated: CASSLAGTGGFTNEKLFF.

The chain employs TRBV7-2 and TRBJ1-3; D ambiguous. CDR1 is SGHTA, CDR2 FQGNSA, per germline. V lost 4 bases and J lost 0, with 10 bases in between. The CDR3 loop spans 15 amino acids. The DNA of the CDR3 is TGTGCCAGCAGCTCCCGGACCGGCTCTGGAAACACCATATATTTT. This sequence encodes CASSSRTGSGNTIYF.